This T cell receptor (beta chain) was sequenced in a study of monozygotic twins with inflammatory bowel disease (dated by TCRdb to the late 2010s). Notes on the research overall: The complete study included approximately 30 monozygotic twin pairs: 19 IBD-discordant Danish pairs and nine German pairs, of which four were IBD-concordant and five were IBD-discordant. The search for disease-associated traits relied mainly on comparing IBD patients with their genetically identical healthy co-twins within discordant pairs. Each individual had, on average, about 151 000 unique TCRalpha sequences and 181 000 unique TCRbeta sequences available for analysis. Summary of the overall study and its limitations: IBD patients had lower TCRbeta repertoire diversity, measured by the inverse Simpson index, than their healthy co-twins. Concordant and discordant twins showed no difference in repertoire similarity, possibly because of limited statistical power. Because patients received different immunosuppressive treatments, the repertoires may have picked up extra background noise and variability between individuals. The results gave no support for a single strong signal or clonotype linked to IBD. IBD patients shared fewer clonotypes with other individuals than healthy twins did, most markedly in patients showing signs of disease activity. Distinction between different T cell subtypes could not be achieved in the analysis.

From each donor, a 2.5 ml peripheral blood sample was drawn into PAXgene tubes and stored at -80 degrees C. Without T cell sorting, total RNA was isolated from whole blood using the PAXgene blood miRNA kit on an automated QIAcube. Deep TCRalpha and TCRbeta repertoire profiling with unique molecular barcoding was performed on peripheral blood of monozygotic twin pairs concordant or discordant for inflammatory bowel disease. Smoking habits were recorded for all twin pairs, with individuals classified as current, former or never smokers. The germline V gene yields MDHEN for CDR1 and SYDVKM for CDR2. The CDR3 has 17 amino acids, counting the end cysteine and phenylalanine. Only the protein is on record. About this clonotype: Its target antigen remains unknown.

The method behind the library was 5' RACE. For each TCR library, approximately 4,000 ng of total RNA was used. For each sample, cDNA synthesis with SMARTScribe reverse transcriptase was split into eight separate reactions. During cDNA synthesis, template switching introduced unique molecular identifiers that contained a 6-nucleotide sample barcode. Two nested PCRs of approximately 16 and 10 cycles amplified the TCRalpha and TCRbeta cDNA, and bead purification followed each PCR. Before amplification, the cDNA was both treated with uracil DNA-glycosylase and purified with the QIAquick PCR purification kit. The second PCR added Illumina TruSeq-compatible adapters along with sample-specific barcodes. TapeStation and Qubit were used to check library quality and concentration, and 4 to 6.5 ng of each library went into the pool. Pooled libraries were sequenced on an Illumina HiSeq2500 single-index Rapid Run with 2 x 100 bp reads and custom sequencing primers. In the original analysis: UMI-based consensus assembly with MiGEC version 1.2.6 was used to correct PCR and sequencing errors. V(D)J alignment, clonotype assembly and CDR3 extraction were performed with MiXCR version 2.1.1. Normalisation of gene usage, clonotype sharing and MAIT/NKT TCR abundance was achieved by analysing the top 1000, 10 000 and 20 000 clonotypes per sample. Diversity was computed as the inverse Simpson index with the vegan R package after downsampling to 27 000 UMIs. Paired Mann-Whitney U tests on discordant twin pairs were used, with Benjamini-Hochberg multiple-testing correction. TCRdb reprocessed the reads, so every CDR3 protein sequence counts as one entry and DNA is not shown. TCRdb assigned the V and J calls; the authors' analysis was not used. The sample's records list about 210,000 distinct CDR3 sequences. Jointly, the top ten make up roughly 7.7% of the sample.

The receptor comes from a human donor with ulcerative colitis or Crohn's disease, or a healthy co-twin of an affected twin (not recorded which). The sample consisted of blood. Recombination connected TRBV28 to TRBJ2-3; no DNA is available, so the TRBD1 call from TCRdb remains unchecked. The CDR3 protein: CASIPPQLGRMTDTQYF.